These T cell receptor beta chains were read from a single sample in a study of human T cells and chemical hapten exposure. A single record per CDR3 protein comes from TCRdb applying MiXCR to the RACE reads. The sample consists of about 120,000 distinct CDR3 sequences, roughly 13% of them appearing once. The sample consisted of whole blood, taken in connection with sensitization to the hapten diphenylcyclopropenone (DPC). The origin of the receptors is a young man with alopecia areata. Some clones in this sample may be carry-over from other donors' samples. CDR3s include the opening cysteine and the closing phenylalanine or tryptophan. A D gene is named only where the DNA matches it firmly. Clone size appears in some rows only: once, few, many, or a class for an expanded clone.

v_gene,j_gene,abundance,d_gene,CDR3aa,CDR3nt
TRBV3-1,TRBJ2-1,few,-,CASSRRHTGWSDNEQFF,TGTGCCAGCAGCCGAAGGCATACAGGGTGGAGCGACAATGAGCAGTTCTTC
TRBV5-1,TRBJ2-3,many,TRBD1,CASVRMTGGDTQYF,TGCGCCAGCGTTCGAATGACAGGGGGAGATACGCAGTATTTT
TRBV12-2,TRBJ1-1,-,-,CASRLACGEKIPEAFF,TGTGCAAGTCGCTTAGCGTGCGGAGAGAAGATCCCTGAAGCTTTCTTT
TRBV20-1,TRBJ2-5,-,TRBD1,CSARDLDRGMETQYF,TGCAGTGCTAGAGATTTGGACAGGGGGATGGAGACCCAGTACTTC
TRBV7-2,TRBJ1-6,many,-,CASSLFAGASPLHF,TGTGCCAGCAGCTTATTCGCGGGGGCTTCACCCCTCCACTTT
TRBV7-9,TRBJ2-4,few,-,CASSSALGIAKNIQYF,TGTGCCAGCAGCTCCGCACTAGGAATAGCCAAAAACATTCAGTACTTC
TRBV4-3,TRBJ1-1,-,-,CASSQVRGVEAFF,TGCGCCAGCAGCCAAGTGAGGGGTGTGGAAGCTTTCTTT
TRBV25-1,TRBJ2-3,few,-,CASSDPNPPDTQYF,TGTGCCAGCAGTGACCCAAACCCCCCAGATACGCAGTATTTT
TRBV4-2,TRBJ2-3,-,TRBD2,CASSQDGGVGEDTQYF,TGTGCCAGCAGCCAAGATGGGGGGGTAGGGGAAGATACGCAGTATTTT
TRBV6-5,TRBJ1-2,few,-,CASSYRTGYGYTF,TGTGCCAGCAGTTATAGAACAGGATATGGCTACACCTTC
TRBV7-9,TRBJ2-1,few,-,CASSPHPGRINNEQFF,TGTGCCAGCAGCCCACACCCGGGACGGATCAACAATGAGCAGTTCTTC
TRBV4-1,TRBJ2-5,few,-,CASSPNSGRQETQYF,TGCGCCAGCAGCCCTAACTCAGGGAGGCAAGAGACCCAGTACTTC
TRBV12-3/TRBV12-4,TRBJ1-1,many,-,CASSIQGANTEAFF,TGTGCCAGCAGCATACAGGGAGCGAACACTGAAGCTTTCTTT
TRBV11-2,TRBJ2-7,few,-,CASSSQLYEQYF,TGTGCCAGCAGCTCCCAGCTCTACGAGCAGTACTTC
TRBV5-4,TRBJ2-3,few,-,CASSLGRDFTDTQYF,TGTGCCAGCAGCTTGGGTCGGGATTTCACAGATACGCAGTATTTT
TRBV4-1,TRBJ1-5,-,-,CASSQVLGVQQPQHF,TGCGCCAGCAGCCAAGTGTTAGGGGTACAACAGCCCCAGCATTTT
TRBV3-1,TRBJ1-2,few,-,CASSQETTYGYTF,TGTGCCAGCAGCCAGGAGACCACCTATGGCTACACCTTC
TRBV4-1,TRBJ2-5,few,-,CASSQPLRGVRETQYF,TGCGCCAGCAGCCAACCTTTGCGCGGGGTCCGGGAGACCCAGTACTTC
TRBV11-2,TRBJ2-5,-,-,CASSLVATPETQYF,TGTGCCAGCAGCTTAGTGGCCACCCCAGAGACCCAGTACTTC
TRBV20-1,TRBJ1-6,-,-,CSTSTSVNSPLHF,TGCAGTACTAGTACTTCAGTGAATTCACCCCTCCACTTT
TRBV27,TRBJ2-7,-,-,CASSTRRRGGDRSSYEQYF,TGTGCCAGCAGTACCAGAAGGCGGGGAGGGGACAGAAGCTCCTACGAGCAGTACTTC
TRBV7-2,TRBJ2-3,many,TRBD1,CASSPLQGARTDTQYF,TGTGCCAGCAGTCCTTTACAGGGGGCTAGGACAGATACGCAGTATTTT
TRBV19,TRBJ1-1,many,-,CASSMKGDTEAFF,TGTGCCAGTAGTATGAAGGGCGATACTGAAGCTTTCTTT
TRBV18,TRBJ2-1,few,-,CASSPPGKNEQFF,TGTGCCAGCTCACCACCGGGGAAGAATGAGCAGTTCTTC
TRBV28,TRBJ2-5,once,TRBD1,CASSSDREKETQYF,TGTGCCAGCAGTTCTGACAGGGAGAAAGAGACCCAGTACTTC
TRBV6-6,TRBJ1-5,many,-,CASSPTDSNQPQHF,TGTGCCAGCAGTCCGACGGATAGCAATCAGCCCCAGCATTTT
TRBV5-6,TRBJ1-5,few,-,CASSRQGQPQHF,TGTGCCAGCAGCCGCCAAGGCCAGCCCCAGCATTTT
TRBV20-1,TRBJ2-2,few,-,CSARDQSGGRGELFF,TGCAGTGCTAGAGATCAATCAGGTGGCAGGGGGGAGCTGTTTTTT
TRBV12-3/TRBV12-4,TRBJ1-1,few,-,CASGGTWGTEAFF,TGTGCCAGCGGGGGGACCTGGGGCACTGAAGCTTTCTTT
TRBV6-1,TRBJ1-5,many,TRBD1,CASTLDRANQPQHF,TGTGCCAGCACTCTGGACAGGGCGAATCAGCCCCAGCATTTT
TRBV5-1,TRBJ2-1,-,-,CASSLVISGNEQFF,TGCGCCAGCAGCCTGGTTATTAGCGGCAATGAGCAGTTCTTC
TRBV7-9,TRBJ2-2,-,TRBD1,CASRHNPLGQGAGELFF,TGTGCCAGCAGACACAACCCCCTCGGACAGGGGGCCGGGGAGCTGTTTTTT
TRBV28,TRBJ2-5,-,-,CASMMSPETQYF,TGTGCCAGCATGATGTCTCCCGAGACCCAGTACTTC
TRBV4-3,TRBJ2-1,-,-,CASSPLSGPENEQFF,TGCGCCAGCAGCCCCTTGAGCGGACCCGAAAATGAGCAGTTCTTC
TRBV7-2,TRBJ2-1,-,-,CASSIDLTYNEQFF,TGTGCCAGCAGCATAGACTTGACCTACAATGAGCAGTTCTTC
TRBV28,TRBJ1-2,-,-,CASSTDRPYGYTF,TGTGCCAGCAGTACCGACAGGCCCTATGGCTACACCTTC
TRBV12-3/TRBV12-4,TRBJ1-4,many,-,CASSPGKIRVGEKLFF,TGTGCCAGCAGTCCCGGGAAGATACGGGTCGGTGAAAAACTGTTTTTT
TRBV5-1,TRBJ2-3,few,-,CASRPTGISTDTQYF,TGCGCCAGCAGGCCAACAGGGATTAGCACAGATACGCAGTATTTT
TRBV5-5,TRBJ2-2,-,-,CASSSNGGGVSRRELFF,TGTGCCAGCAGCTCAAATGGTGGAGGGGTGAGCCGGAGGGAGCTGTTTTTT
TRBV20-1,TRBJ1-2,many,-,CSARFGGSYTF,TGCAGTGCTAGATTTGGGGGAAGCTACACCTTC
TRBV7-9,TRBJ2-3,-,TRBD1,CASSLAGQGGTDTQYF,TGTGCCAGCAGCTTAGCGGGACAGGGGGGCACAGATACGCAGTATTTT
TRBV27,TRBJ1-2,-,-,CATYGGYGYTF,TGTGCCACCTATGGAGGCTATGGCTACACCTTC
TRBV18,TRBJ2-7,-,TRBD2,CASSPPAGGLYGEQYF,TGTGCCAGCTCACCACCAGCGGGGGGGCTCTACGGCGAGCAGTACTTC
TRBV11-1,TRBJ1-1,few,-,CASKDPGWRNTEAFF,TGTGCCAGCAAGGACCCCGGATGGAGGAACACTGAAGCTTTCTTT
TRBV29-1,TRBJ1-1,many,-,CSGGDLNTEAFF,TGCAGCGGTGGGGACCTGAACACTGAAGCTTTCTTT
TRBV4-3,TRBJ1-1,many,-,CASSQGGRGADTEAFF,TGCGCCAGCAGCCAAGGTGGACGGGGGGCGGACACTGAAGCTTTCTTT
TRBV7-9,TRBJ2-7,-,TRBD2,CASSHPSGGLYEQYF,TGTGCCAGCAGCCATCCTAGCGGGGGCCTCTACGAGCAGTACTTC
TRBV9,TRBJ1-1,-,-,CASSVGGESTEAFF,TGTGCCAGCAGCGTAGGGGGAGAATCCACTGAAGCTTTCTTT
TRBV11-2,TRBJ1-6,many,-,CASSPPGRANNSPLHF,TGTGCCAGCAGCCCTCCTGGACGGGCAAATAATTCACCCCTCCACTTT
TRBV7-2,TRBJ2-7,-,-,CASSLQGLNRYF,TGTGCCAGCAGCCTACAGGGACTCAATCGGTACTTC
TRBV7-8,TRBJ2-5,many,TRBD2,CASSLRRTSGGEETQYF,TGTGCCAGCAGCTTAAGGAGGACTAGCGGGGGGGAAGAGACCCAGTACTTC
TRBV7-3,TRBJ1-1,few,-,CASSLTVRSTEAFF,TGTGCCAGCAGCTTAACGGTCAGGAGCACTGAAGCTTTCTTT
TRBV29-1,TRBJ2-5,few,-,CSVEPGAQETQYF,TGCAGCGTTGAACCCGGGGCCCAAGAGACCCAGTACTTC
TRBV7-8,TRBJ2-1,few,TRBD2,CASSSRAGPAHNEQFF,TGTGCCAGCAGCTCCCGAGCGGGGCCCGCTCACAATGAGCAGTTCTTC
TRBV11-2,TRBJ2-1,many,TRBD2,CASSPGLAGNEQFF,TGTGCCAGCAGCCCCGGACTAGCTGGCAATGAGCAGTTCTTC